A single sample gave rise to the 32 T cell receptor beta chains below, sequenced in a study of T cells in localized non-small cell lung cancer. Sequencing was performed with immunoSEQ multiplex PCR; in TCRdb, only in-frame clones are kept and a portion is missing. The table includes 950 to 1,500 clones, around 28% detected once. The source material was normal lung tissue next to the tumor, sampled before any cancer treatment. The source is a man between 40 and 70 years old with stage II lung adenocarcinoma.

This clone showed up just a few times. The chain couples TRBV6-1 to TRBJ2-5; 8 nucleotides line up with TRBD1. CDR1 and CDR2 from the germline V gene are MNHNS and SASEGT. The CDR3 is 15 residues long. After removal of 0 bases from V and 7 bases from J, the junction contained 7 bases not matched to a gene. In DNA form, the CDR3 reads TGTGCCAGCAGTGAAGCCGTGGACAGGGCGTGGACCCAGTACTTC. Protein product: CASSEAVDRAWTQYF.

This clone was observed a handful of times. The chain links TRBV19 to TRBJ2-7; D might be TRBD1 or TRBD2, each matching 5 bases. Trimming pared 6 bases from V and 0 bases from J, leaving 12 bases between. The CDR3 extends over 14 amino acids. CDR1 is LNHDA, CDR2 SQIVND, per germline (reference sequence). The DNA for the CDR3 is TGTGCCAGTAGCGCACAGGACTCCTCCTACGAGCAGTACTTC. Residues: CASSAQDSSYEQYF.

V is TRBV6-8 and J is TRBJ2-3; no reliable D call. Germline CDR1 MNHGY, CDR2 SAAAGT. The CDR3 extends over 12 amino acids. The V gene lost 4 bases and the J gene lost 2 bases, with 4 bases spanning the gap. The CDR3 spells CASSFSTDTQYF. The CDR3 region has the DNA TGTGCCAGCAGTTTCTCCACAGATACGCAGTATTTT.

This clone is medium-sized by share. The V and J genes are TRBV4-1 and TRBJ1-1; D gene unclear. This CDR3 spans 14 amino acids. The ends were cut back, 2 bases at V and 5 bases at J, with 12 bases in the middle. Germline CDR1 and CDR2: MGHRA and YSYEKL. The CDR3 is CASSQWTPGTEAFF. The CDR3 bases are TGCGCCAGCAGCCAATGGACTCCCGGGACTGAAGCTTTCTTT.

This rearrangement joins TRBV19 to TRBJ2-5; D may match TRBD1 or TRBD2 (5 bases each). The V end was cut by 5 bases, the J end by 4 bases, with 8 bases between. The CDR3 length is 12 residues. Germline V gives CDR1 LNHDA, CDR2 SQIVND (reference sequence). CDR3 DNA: TGTGCCAGTAGTCCGAGGGGAGAGACCCAGTACTTC. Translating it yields CASSPRGETQYF.

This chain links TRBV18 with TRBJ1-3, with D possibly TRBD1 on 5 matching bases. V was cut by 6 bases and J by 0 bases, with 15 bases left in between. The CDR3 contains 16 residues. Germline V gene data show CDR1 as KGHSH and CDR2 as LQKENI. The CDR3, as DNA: TGTGCCAGCTCCCCGACGGCGGGGGACTCTGGAAACACCATATATTTT. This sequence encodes CASSPTAGDSGNTIYF.

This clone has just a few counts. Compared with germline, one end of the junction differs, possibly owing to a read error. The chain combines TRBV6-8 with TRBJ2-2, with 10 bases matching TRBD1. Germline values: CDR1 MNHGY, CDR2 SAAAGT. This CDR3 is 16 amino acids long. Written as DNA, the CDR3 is TGTGCCATCAGTGTGGGACAGGGGATTCACACCGGGGAGCTGTTTTTT. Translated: CAISVGQGIHTGELFF.

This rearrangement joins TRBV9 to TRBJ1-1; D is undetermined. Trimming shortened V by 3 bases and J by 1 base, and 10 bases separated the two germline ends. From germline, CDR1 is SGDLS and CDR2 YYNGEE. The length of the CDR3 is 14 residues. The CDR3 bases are TGTGCCAGCAGCGCTCATCCAGGGAACACTGAAGCTTTCTTT. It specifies CASSAHPGNTEAFF.

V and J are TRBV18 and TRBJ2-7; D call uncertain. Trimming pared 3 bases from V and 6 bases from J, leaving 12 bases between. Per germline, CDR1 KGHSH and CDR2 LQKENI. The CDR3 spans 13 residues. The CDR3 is CASSPGPSGEQYF. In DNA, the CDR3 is TGTGCCAGCTCACCGGGCCCCTCCGGCGAGCAGTACTTC. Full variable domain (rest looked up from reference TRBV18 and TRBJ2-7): NAGVMQNPRHLVRRRGQEARLRCSPMKGHSHVYWYRQLPEEGLKFMVYLQKENIIDESGMPKERFSAEFPKEGPSILRIQQVVRGDSAAYFCASSPGPSGEQYFGPGTRLTVT.

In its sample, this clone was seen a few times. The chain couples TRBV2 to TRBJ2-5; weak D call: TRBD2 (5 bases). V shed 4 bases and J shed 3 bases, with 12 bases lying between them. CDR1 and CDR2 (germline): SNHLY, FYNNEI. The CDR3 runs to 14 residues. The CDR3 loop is CASSGETGEETQYF. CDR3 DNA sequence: TGTGCCAGCAGTGGGGAGACTGGGGAAGAGACCCAGTACTTC.

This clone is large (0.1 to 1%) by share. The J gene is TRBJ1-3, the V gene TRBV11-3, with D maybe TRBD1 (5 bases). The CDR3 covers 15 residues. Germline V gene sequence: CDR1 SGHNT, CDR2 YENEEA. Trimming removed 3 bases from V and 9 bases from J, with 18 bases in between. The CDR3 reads CASSFLRWGCGTIYF. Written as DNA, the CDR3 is TGTGCCAGCAGCTTTCTCAGGTGGGGGTGTGGCACCATATATTTT.

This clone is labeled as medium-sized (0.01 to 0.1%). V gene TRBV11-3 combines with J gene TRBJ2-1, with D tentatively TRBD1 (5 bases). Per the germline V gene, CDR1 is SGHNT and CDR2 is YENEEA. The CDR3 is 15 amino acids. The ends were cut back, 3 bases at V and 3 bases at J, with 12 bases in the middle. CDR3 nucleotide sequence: TGTGCCAGCAGCTTGACAGCACAAGGCTACAATGAGCAGTTCTTC. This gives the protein CASSLTAQGYNEQFF.

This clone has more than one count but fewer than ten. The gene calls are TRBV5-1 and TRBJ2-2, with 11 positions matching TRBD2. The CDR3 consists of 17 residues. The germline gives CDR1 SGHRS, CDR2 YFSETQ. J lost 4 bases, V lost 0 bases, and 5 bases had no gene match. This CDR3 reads CASSLEGTSGGTGELFF. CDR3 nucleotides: TGCGCCAGCAGCTTGGAGGGTACTAGCGGGGGCACCGGGGAGCTGTTTTTT. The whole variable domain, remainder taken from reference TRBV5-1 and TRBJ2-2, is KAGVTQTPRYLIKTRGQQVTLSCSPISGHRSVSWYQQTPGQGLQFLFEYFSETQRNKGNFPGRFSGRQFSNSRSEMNVSTLELGDSALYLCASSLEGTSGGTGELFFGEGSRLTVL.

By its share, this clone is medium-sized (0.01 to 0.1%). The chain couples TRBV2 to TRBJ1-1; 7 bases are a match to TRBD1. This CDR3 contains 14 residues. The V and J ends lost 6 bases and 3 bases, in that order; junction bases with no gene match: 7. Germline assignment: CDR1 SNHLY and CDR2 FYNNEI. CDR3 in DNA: TGTGCCAGCAGGCAGAGACAGGGCCACACTGAAGCTTTCTTT. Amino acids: CASRQRQGHTEAFF.

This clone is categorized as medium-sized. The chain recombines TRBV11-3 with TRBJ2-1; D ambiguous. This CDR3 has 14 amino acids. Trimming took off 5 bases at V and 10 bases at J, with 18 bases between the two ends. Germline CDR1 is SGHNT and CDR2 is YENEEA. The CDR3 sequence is CASSTRAGNGEQFF. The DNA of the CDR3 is TGTGCCAGCAGCACCCGAGCCGGAAACGGGGAGCAGTTCTTC.

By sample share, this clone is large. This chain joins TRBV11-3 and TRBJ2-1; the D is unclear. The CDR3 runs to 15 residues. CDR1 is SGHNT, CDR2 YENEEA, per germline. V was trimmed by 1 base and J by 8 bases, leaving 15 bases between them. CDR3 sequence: CASSLGPDPMDEQFF. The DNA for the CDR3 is TGTGCCAGCAGCTTAGGTCCGGACCCCATGGATGAGCAGTTCTTC.

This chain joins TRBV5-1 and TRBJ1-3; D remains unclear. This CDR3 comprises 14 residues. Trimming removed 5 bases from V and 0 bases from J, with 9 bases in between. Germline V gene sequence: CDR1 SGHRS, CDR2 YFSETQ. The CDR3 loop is CASRISDSGNTIYF. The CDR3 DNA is TGCGCCAGCAGAATAAGCGACTCTGGAAACACCATATATTTT. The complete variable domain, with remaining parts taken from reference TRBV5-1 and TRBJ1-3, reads KAGVTQTPRYLIKTRGQQVTLSCSPISGHRSVSWYQQTPGQGLQFLFEYFSETQRNKGNFPGRFSGRQFSNSRSEMNVSTLELGDSALYLCASRISDSGNTIYFGEGSWLTVV.

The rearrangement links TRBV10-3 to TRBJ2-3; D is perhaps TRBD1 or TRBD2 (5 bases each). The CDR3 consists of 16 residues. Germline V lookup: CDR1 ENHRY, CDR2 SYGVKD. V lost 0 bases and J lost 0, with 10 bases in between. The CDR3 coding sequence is TGTGCCATCAGTGAGTCCGGGGCGCGTAGCACAGATACGCAGTATTTT. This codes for CAISESGARSTDTQYF.

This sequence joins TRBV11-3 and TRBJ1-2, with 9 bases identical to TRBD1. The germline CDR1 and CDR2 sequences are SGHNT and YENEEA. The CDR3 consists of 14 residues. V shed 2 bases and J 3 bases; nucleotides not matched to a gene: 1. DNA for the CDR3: TGTGCCAGCAGCTTAACAGGGGGCGACTATGGCTACACCTTC. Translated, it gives CASSLTGGDYGYTF.

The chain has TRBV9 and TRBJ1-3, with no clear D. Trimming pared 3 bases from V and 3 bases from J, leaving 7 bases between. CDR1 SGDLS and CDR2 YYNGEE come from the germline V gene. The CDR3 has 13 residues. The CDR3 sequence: CASSANFGNTIYF. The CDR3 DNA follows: TGTGCCAGCAGCGCAAACTTTGGAAACACCATATATTTT.

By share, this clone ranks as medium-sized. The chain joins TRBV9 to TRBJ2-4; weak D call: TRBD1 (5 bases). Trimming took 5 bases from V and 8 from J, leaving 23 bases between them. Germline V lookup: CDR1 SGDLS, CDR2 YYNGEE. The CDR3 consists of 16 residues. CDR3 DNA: TGTGCCAGCAGTGAAGAGGCCGGTCCACGCAGGGACATTCAGTACTTC. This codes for CASSEEAGPRRDIQYF. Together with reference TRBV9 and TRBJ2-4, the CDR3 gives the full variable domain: DSGVTQTPKHLITATGQRVTLRCSPRSGDLSVYWYQQSLDQGLQFLIQYYNGEERAKGNILERFSAQQFPDLHSELNLSSLELGDSALYFCASSEEAGPRRDIQYFGAGTRLSVL.

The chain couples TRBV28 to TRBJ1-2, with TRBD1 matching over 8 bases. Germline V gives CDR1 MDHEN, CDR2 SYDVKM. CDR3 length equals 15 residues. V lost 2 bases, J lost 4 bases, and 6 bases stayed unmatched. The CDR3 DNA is TGTGCCAGCAGTTTAGTACAGGGGGAGACCTATGGCTACACCTTC. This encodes CASSLVQGETYGYTF.

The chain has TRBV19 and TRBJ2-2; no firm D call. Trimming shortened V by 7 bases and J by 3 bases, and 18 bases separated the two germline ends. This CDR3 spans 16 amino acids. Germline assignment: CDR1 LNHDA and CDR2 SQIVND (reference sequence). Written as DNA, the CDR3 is TGTGCCAGTATTGGTCTAACAACCCAATACACCGGGGAGCTGTTTTTT. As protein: CASIGLTTQYTGELFF.

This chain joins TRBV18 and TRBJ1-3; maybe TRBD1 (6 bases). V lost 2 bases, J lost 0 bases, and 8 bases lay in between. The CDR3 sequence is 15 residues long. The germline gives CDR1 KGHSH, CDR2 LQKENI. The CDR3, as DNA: TGTGCCAGCTCACCAGTGGGGGCCTCTGGAAACACCATATATTTT. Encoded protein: CASSPVGASGNTIYF. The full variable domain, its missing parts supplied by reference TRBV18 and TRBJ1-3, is NAGVMQNPRHLVRRRGQEARLRCSPMKGHSHVYWYRQLPEEGLKFMVYLQKENIIDESGMPKERFSAEFPKEGPSILRIQQVVRGDSAAYFCASSPVGASGNTIYFGEGSWLTVV.

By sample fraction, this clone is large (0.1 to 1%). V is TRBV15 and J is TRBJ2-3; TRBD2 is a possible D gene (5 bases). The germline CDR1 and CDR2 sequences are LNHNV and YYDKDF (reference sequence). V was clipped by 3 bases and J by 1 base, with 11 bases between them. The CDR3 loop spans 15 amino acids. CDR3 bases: TGTGCCACCAGCAGGCCCGGGGAAGGCACAGATACGCAGTATTTT. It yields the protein CATSRPGEGTDTQYF.

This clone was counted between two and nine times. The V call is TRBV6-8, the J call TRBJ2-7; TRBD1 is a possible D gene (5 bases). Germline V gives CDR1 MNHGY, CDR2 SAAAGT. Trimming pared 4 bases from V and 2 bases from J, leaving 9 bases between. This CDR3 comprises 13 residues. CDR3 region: CASSWAGTYEQYF. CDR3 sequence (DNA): TGTGCCAGCAGTTGGGCAGGGACCTACGAGCAGTACTTC.

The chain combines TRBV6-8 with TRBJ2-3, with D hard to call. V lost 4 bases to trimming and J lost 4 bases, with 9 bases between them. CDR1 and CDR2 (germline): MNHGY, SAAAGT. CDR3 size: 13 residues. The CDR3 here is CASSFMKSDTQYF. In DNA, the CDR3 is TGTGCCAGCAGTTTTATGAAATCAGATACGCAGTATTTT.

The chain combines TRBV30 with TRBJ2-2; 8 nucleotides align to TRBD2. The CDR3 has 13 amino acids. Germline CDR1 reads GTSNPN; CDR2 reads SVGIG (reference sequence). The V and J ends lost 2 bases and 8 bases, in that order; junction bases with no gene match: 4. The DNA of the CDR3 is TGTGCCTGGAGTTTGCGGGGGGAAGGGGAGCTGTTTTTT. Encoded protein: CAWSLRGEGELFF.

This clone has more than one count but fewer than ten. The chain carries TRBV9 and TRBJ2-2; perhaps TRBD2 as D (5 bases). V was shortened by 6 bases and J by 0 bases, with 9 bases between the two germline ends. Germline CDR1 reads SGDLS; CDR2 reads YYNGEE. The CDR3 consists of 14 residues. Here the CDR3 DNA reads TGTGCCAGCATGGGGAGCGCGAACACCGGGGAGCTGTTTTTT. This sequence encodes CASMGSANTGELFF.

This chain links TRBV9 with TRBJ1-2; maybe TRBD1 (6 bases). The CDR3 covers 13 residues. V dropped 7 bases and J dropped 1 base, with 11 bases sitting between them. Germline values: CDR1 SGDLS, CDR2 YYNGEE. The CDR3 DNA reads TGTGCCAGCGTCAGGGGCTTTAACTATGGCTACACCTTC. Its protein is CASVRGFNYGYTF.

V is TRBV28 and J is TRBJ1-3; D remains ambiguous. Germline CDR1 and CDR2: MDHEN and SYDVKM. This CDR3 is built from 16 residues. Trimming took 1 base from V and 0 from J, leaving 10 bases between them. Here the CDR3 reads CASSLFGLSSGNTIYF. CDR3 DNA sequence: TGTGCCAGCAGTTTATTCGGGCTTAGCTCTGGAAACACCATATATTTT.

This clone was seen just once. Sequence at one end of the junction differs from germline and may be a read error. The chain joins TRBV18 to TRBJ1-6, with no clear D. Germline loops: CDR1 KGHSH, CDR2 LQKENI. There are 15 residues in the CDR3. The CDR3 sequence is CASSPESSYNLPLHF. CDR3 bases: TGTGCCAGCTCACCAGAGAGCTCCTATAATTTACCCCTCCACTTT.